This record looks at one T cell receptor (beta chain) sequence and its context. This clonotype was seen at least ten times. This clone's antigen is unknown. Base qualities are not recorded, but no much larger clone differs from it by a single base. The library was generated by RACE. Sequenced using a NextSeq 500. During library preparation, unique molecular identifiers were attached to individual cDNA molecules so that TCRs could be counted in a quantitative, reproducible way. Both TCR alpha and TCR beta chains were sequenced from each blood RNA sample. The authors processed their data as follows. The median number of TCRs per sample was approximately 98,000, ranging from about 20,000 to 700,000. V, J and CDR3 annotation of the TCR reads was performed with the Decombinator software suite. Every sample was subsampled to the same number of TCRs (28,000) for the PS versus PT1 abundance plots. TCRs were defined as expanded if absent before sensitization and observed at least eight times at the 2-week time point. TCRdb redid the processing of the public reads, applying fastp at Q25 and MiXCR, and retained in-frame beta chains. All rows with the same CDR3 protein become a single entry with the most common DNA and genes. The V and J calls shown here were made by TCRdb, not taken from the authors' results. This sample has 35,000 to 50,000 distinct CDR3 sequences in its table, and about 8.9% of those were observed once. The ten largest clones represent about 15% of the sample.

This specimen belongs to a study of human T cells and chemical hapten exposure (dated by TCRdb to the early 2020s). Notes on the research overall: For sensitization, 2% DPC in acetone was applied to a 2 cm by 2 cm area of upper inner arm skin. Throughout the study period of 20 to 30 weeks, patients also received therapeutic DPC doses to the scalp every week. Patch tests used Finn chambers with 0.01% DPC on the upper back, scored after 6 days by International Contact Dermatitis Research Group standards. Most of the patients in the cohort were female, and the cohort covered alopecia areata with under or over 50% scalp involvement, alopecia totalis and alopecia universalis. Libraries were combined into a pool for sequencing, and differences in TCR yield between samples came mainly from small differences in library volumes within the pool. Peripheral blood TCR repertoire changes were tracked in vivo in alopecia patients during primary and secondary sensitization to the hapten diphenylcyclopropenone (DPC). Blood was sampled from patients pre-sensitization (week 0) and at 2, 6 and about 24 weeks after DPC sensitization. Blood for TCR sequencing was provided by twenty-nine alopecia patients at one to four time points (pre-sensitization, 2, 6 and 24 weeks). What the authors observed across the whole study: Expanded TCRs formed significantly more large CDR3 similarity clusters than pre-sensitization or healthy control sets, consistent with antigen-driven responses. Alopecia, a presumed autoimmune disease, was present in all patients, so the immune response of the patients might differ from that of healthy individuals. After repeated subsampling, changes were observed in the strength of the expansion versus patch-test correlation and in the threshold at which the correlation became significant. No change with DPC sensitization was found in the number of TCRs above 1 in 1000 frequency, and no evidence of global repertoire structure alterations was found. A positive correlation was found between the number of PT1 expanded TCRs and patch test score, with significance reached at thresholds 8, 16 and 32 but not 4.

The time point label, read with the paper, signifies: patch test 2, 6 weeks after DPC sensitization. This specimen's treatment or condition label, per the study, means: therapeutic diphenylcyclopropenone sensitization with weekly scalp DPC. At each patch-test visit, blood was drawn before the patch test was applied. Patients were considered eligible if aged 18 to 70, diagnosed with alopecia and deemed suitable for DPC therapy, and patients were excluded if pregnant. Unfractionated whole blood was collected in Tempus Blood RNA tubes, and total RNA was extracted from that blood. For this chain, trimming is 6 bases at the V end and 4 bases at the J end, and the number of junction bases without a gene match is 10. The CDR3 runs 16 amino acids, cysteine and phenylalanine included. The DNA shown is the 48-base CDR3, in frame from base 1.

The TCR originated in a woman aged 40 to 55 with alopecia areata. Some clones in this sample may be carry-over from other donors' samples. The sequenced sample was whole blood, obtained in connection with sensitization to the hapten diphenylcyclopropenone (DPC). In this chain, TRBV12-3 or TRBV12-4 is recombined with TRBJ2-1, and 9 junctional nucleotides match TRBD2. At the DNA level, the sequence is TGTGCCAGCAGCCAAGGGCGGGGGGGCCAATACAATGAGCAGTTCTTC. Translation gives CASSQGRGGQYNEQFF.